These 24 T cell receptor beta chains were sequenced from one sample in a study of technical replicates of blood from a handful of donors. Generated by immunoSEQ multiplex PCR, the TCRdb table keeps only in-frame clones and is missing some. Of tens of thousands of clones listed, roughly 98% are singletons. The sample taken for sequencing was T cells isolated from PBMCs. The receptors were sampled from a human donor in good health.

The gene calls are TRBV7-9 and TRBJ2-7; D is unclear. CDR1 is SEHNR, CDR2 FQNEAQ, per germline (reference sequence). The CDR3 is 10 amino acids. V dropped 5 bases and J dropped 3 bases, with 2 bases sitting between them. This CDR3 is CASSLYEQYF. The DNA for the CDR3 is TGTGCCAGCAGCCTCTACGAGCAGTACTTC.

Worth noting for this clone: At one end the junction does not follow the germline gene, possibly because of a read error. V gene TRBV7-7 combines with J gene TRBJ2-5, with a tentative D call TRBD1 (5 bases). Germline values: CDR1 SSHAT, CDR2 FNYEAQ (reference sequence). The CDR3 totals 15 residues. DNA of the CDR3: TGTGCTAGCAGCACAACTACAGGCAACCAAGAGACCCAGTACTTC. This encodes CASSTTTGNQETQYF.

The CDR3 coding sequence is TGTGCCAGCAGCTTGGCGGACAGACCTAACTATGGCTACACCTTC. As protein: CASSLADRPNYGYTF. This chain links TRBV7-9 with TRBJ1-2; TRBD1 might be the D (6 bases). CDR3 length: 15 residues. V lost 3 bases, J lost 0 bases, and 11 bases lay in between. Germline V gene lookup returns CDR1 SEHNR and CDR2 FQNEAQ (reference sequence).

In this sample, this clone turned up once. The chain is built from TRBV14 and TRBJ2-1; the D is unclear. Germline-derived CDR1 and CDR2 are SGHDN and FVKESK. The CDR3 is 13 amino acids. Trimming pared 0 bases from V and 7 bases from J, leaving 7 bases between. In DNA, the CDR3 is TGTGCCAGCAGCCAAGATGTATCTAATGAGCAGTTCTTC. Translated: CASSQDVSNEQFF.

This clone was found a few times. The chain couples TRBV5-1 to TRBJ1-2, with D possibly being TRBD1 (6 bases). This CDR3 is 18 amino acids long. V was shortened by 0 bases and J by 3 bases, with 21 bases between the two germline ends. Germline CDR1 reads SGHRS; CDR2 reads YFSETQ. The CDR3 nucleotides are TGCGCCAGCAGCTTGGGGGGGTGGACAGCACCCCGGGACTATGGCTACACCTTC. It codes for CASSLGGWTAPRDYGYTF.

In DNA, the CDR3 is TGTGCTAGTGGTTTGGTACTTTCTGGGACTCACCAAGAGACCCAGTACTTC. Translated, it gives CASGLVLSGTHQETQYF. The rearrangement links TRBV12-5 to TRBJ2-5, with D perhaps TRBD2 (6 bases). The CDR3 covers 17 residues. The germline CDR1 and CDR2 sequences are LGHNT and FRNRAP. V lost 0 bases and J 0 bases, leaving 14 bases between the germline ends.

This chain joins TRBV28 and TRBJ1-5; D is uncertain. This CDR3 is 14 amino acids long. V was clipped by 2 bases and J by 2 bases, with 7 bases between them. Germline-derived CDR1 and CDR2 are MDHEN and SYDVKM. The CDR3 DNA follows: TGTGCCAGCAGTTTAATTTCAGGCAATCAGCCCCAGCATTTT. Translating gives CASSLISGNQPQHF.

The rearrangement uses TRBV5-1 and TRBJ2-5, with 7 bases fitting TRBD1. The J segment lost 2 bases and the V segment lost 4 bases, leaving 11 bases of the junction unmatched. Germline CDR1 reads SGHRS; CDR2 reads YFSETQ. The CDR3 is 16 residues long. CDR3 sequence reads: CASSPRLTGMQETQYF. CDR3 DNA sequence: TGCGCCAGCAGCCCACGGCTGACAGGGATGCAAGAGACCCAGTACTTC.

This clone was detected once. The chain joins TRBV6-5 to TRBJ2-1; TRBD2 agrees at 12 bases. Germline CDR1 and CDR2: MNHEY and SVGAGI. This CDR3 is 15 amino acids long. V shed 5 bases and J 14 bases; nucleotides not matched to a gene: 13. The DNA of the CDR3 is TGTGCCAGCAGTACCCCTTCGACTAGCGGGAGATCGGAGTTCTTC. Protein product: CASSTPSTSGRSEFF.

V usage is TRBV15 and J usage is TRBJ1-4, with D possibly being TRBD1 (6 bases). The germline V gene encodes CDR1 LNHNV and CDR2 YYDKDF (reference sequence). V lost 1 base to trimming and J lost 3 bases, with 15 bases between them. The CDR3 has 17 amino acids. The CDR3 bases are TGTGCCACCAGCAGAGCCGTCAGGGGTGGGGCTAATGAAAAACTGTTTTTT. This codes for CATSRAVRGGANEKLFF.

This clone was seen only once. This sequence joins TRBV4-1 and TRBJ1-2; weak D call: TRBD1 (6 bases). Trimming removed 1 base from V and 8 bases from J, with 23 bases in between. The germline gives CDR1 MGHRA, CDR2 YSYEKL. The CDR3 is made up of 17 amino acids. The CDR3 nucleotides read TGCGCCAGCAGCCAAGCATCCCGGGACACGAGGAGTAGAGGCTACACCTTC. Amino acid sequence: CASSQASRDTRSRGYTF.

The chain recombines TRBV5-1 with TRBJ2-6; possible D gene TRBD1, 5 bases. Trimming took off 4 bases at V and 7 bases at J, with 18 bases between the two ends. Germline V gives CDR1 SGHRS, CDR2 YFSETQ. This CDR3 has 16 residues. The CDR3 DNA follows: TGCGCCAGCAGCGCCGAAAAGGGGTCCTTTGCCAACGTCCTGACTTTC. Protein sequence: CASSAEKGSFANVLTF. Supplemented by reference TRBV5-1 and TRBJ2-6, the full variable domain reads KAGVTQTPRYLIKTRGQQVTLSCSPISGHRSVSWYQQTPGQGLQFLFEYFSETQRNKGNFPGRFSGRQFSNSRSEMNVSTLELGDSALYLCASSAEKGSFANVLTFGAGSRLTVL.

The chain is built from TRBV7-9 and TRBJ2-2; 10 bases align to TRBD2. This CDR3 region has 18 residues. Germline CDR1 and CDR2: SEHNR and FQNEAQ (reference sequence). V gave up 1 base and J gave up 0 bases; unmatched junction bases: 5. This CDR3 is CASSLVSGRATNTGELFF. The CDR3 coding sequence is TGTGCCAGCAGCTTAGTAAGCGGGAGGGCAACGAACACCGGGGAGCTGTTTTTT. The full variable domain, in which reference TRBV7-9 and TRBJ2-2 provide the parts outside the CDR3, is DTGVSQNPRHKITKRGQNVTFRCDPISEHNRLYWYRQTLGQGPEFLTYFQNEAQLEKSRLLSDRFSAERPKGSFSTLEIQRTEQGDSAMYLCASSLVSGRATNTGELFFGEGSRLTVL.

The genes are TRBV27 and TRBJ1-1; TRBD1 agrees at 9 bases. Germline V lookup: CDR1 MNHEY, CDR2 SMNVEV (reference sequence). V lost 6 bases, J lost 1 base, and 12 bases stayed unmatched. The CDR3 runs 17 residues. For the CDR3, the DNA is TGTGCCAGCAGCCCAGGACAGGGGCTCTCCTGGAACACTGAAGCTTTCTTT. It translates to CASSPGQGLSWNTEAFF.

The V gene is TRBV6-1, the J gene TRBJ2-7; D is possibly TRBD1 (6 bases). The CDR3 runs 15 residues. Between the trimmed V and J ends, which lost 4 bases and 0 bases, there was a span of 13 bases. Germline V gene sequence: CDR1 MNHNS, CDR2 SASEGT. The CDR3 loop is CASSVNRDTSYEQYF. The CDR3 nucleotides read TGTGCCAGCAGTGTTAACAGGGATACCTCCTACGAGCAGTACTTC.

The chain employs TRBV30 and TRBJ1-6; D call uncertain. Germline CDR1 GTSNPN, CDR2 SVGIG (reference sequence). CDR3 size: 12 residues. The V end lost 3 bases, the J end lost 8 bases, and 8 bases lay between the germline ends. This CDR3 is CAWSPGDSPLHF. CDR3 DNA: TGTGCCTGGAGCCCCGGGGATTCACCCCTCCACTTT. Supplemented by reference TRBV30 and TRBJ1-6, the full variable domain reads SQTIHQWPATLVQPVGSPLSLECTVEGTSNPNLYWYRQAAGRGLQLLFYSVGIGQISSEVPQNLSASRPQDRQFILSSKKLLLSDSGFYLCAWSPGDSPLHFGNGTRLTVT.

This chain links TRBV28 with TRBJ2-7; a weak D match, TRBD1 (6 bases). CDR3 length equals 15 residues. The ends were cut back, 7 bases at V and 8 bases at J, with 24 bases in the middle. Germline-derived CDR1 and CDR2 are MDHEN and SYDVKM. The CDR3 sequence is CASTHRETWHQKQYF. The CDR3 region has the DNA TGTGCCAGCACCCACAGGGAAACGTGGCATCAGAAGCAGTACTTC.

The V and J genes are TRBV29-1 and TRBJ2-1; D perhaps matches TRBD2 (5 bases). Between the trimmed V and J ends, which lost 7 bases and 2 bases, there was a span of 12 bases. The germline gives CDR1 SQVTM, CDR2 ANQGSEA. The CDR3 totals 13 residues. CDR3 nucleotide sequence: TGCAGCGCTAGCAGGAGCCCCTACAATGAGCAGTTCTTC. As protein: CSASRSPYNEQFF.

This sequence joins TRBV19 and TRBJ1-2, with 7 bases fitting TRBD1. CDR1 and CDR2 from the germline V gene are LNHDA and SQIVND (reference sequence). J was trimmed by 3 bases and V by 5 bases; bases with no gene match: 6. The CDR3 totals 14 residues. This CDR3 is CASSPGQRHYGYTF. The CDR3 region has the DNA TGTGCCAGTAGTCCGGGACAGCGACACTATGGCTACACCTTC.

This chain uses TRBV4-1 with TRBJ1-3, with no clear D. Trimming cost V 1 base and J 0 bases, with 13 bases left between them. The germline V gene encodes CDR1 MGHRA and CDR2 YSYEKL. The CDR3 runs 17 residues. The CDR3 loop is CASSQVEVTSSGNTIYF. As DNA, the CDR3 is TGCGCCAGCAGCCAAGTTGAGGTAACGAGCTCTGGAAACACCATATATTTT.

The gene calls are TRBV6-1 and TRBJ2-3, with D perhaps TRBD1 (6 bases). The CDR3 has 16 residues. The V gene lost 1 base and the J gene lost 1 base, with 12 bases spanning the gap. Per germline, CDR1 MNHNS and CDR2 SASEGT. CDR3 sequence (DNA): TGTGCCAGCAGTGAAGGAAGGAGACAGGGCACAGATACGCAGTATTTT. It translates to CASSEGRRQGTDTQYF.

In its sample, this clone was seen once. The J gene is TRBJ2-7, the V gene TRBV5-6, with D perhaps TRBD1 (6 bases). Trimming removed 1 base from V and 3 bases from J, with 17 bases in between. The CDR3 loop spans 16 amino acids. Germline lookup yields CDR1 SGHDT and CDR2 YYEEEE. The CDR3 region is CASSLLSDSGFYEQYF. CDR3 bases: TGTGCCAGCAGCTTGCTTTCGGACAGCGGTTTCTACGAGCAGTACTTC. Drawing the rest from reference TRBV5-6 and TRBJ2-7, the complete variable domain is DAGVTQSPTHLIKTRGQQVTLRCSPKSGHDTVSWYQQALGQGPQFIFQYYEEEERQRGNFPDRFSGHQFPNYSSELNVNALLLGDSALYLCASSLLSDSGFYEQYFGPGTRLTVT.

J is TRBJ2-2 and V is TRBV6-1, with D tentatively TRBD2 (5 bases). Deletions cut 7 bases from V and 2 bases from J, with 14 bases between. This CDR3 has 15 residues. CDR1 MNHNS and CDR2 SASEGT come from the germline V gene. The CDR3 region is CASTVHGENTGELFF. The CDR3 bases are TGTGCCAGCACCGTCCACGGGGAAAACACCGGGGAGCTGTTTTTT.

The chain uses TRBV19 and TRBJ2-5, with 10 bases fitting TRBD2. Germline V CDR1 and CDR2: LNHDA, SQIVND (reference sequence). This CDR3 comprises 17 residues. After removal of 2 bases from V and 5 bases from J, the junction contained 11 bases not matched to a gene. The CDR3 DNA follows: TGTGCCAGTAGTATAAGGGGGCTAGCGGGGGTGAAGGAGACCCAGTACTTC. It specifies CASSIRGLAGVKETQYF.